What follows describes a single T cell receptor beta chain. The data were taken from a study of OX40 agonist ivuxolimab in advanced cancers. Germline loops: CDR1 SGHTA, CDR2 FQGNSA. The CDR3 runs 16 residues. The V and J ends lost 6 bases and 2 bases, in that order; junction bases with no gene match: 7. Collection of blood occurred at baseline, at cycle 4 day 1, and at cycle 7 day 1. The protocol was immunoSEQ multiplex PCR, while the TCRdb copy is restricted to in-frame clones and leaves out a portion. The data hold around 75,000 clones, with approximately 88% observed a single time. Specimen: CD4+ or CD8+ T cells sorted from blood, collected in a trial of the OX40 agonist ivuxolimab. This TCR derives from an adult with an advanced solid tumor such as melanoma, head and neck, liver or kidney cancer. The chain employs TRBV7-2 and TRBJ1-4, with 9 bases matching TRBD1. The CDR3 DNA sequence: TGTGCCAGCAGGACGACAGGGGGTAATACTAATGAAAAACTGTTTTTT. It is translated as CASRTTGGNTNEKLFF.